This TCR beta chain is drawn from a study of blood T cell repertoires in COVID-19. In the source study's methods: From reference gene primer amplification, estimates of nucleated cell counts were derived. Measured with immunoSEQ multiplex PCR; TCRdb has only the in-frame clones, and not every one. The V and J calls and the clone size are those of that table, but D and trimming were determined from the DNA. The sample has about 250,000 clones, around nine tenths seen once. This TCR was sampled from a woman aged 60 to 75 who had recovered from COVID-19. Sequencing input: peripheral blood.

The chain's CDR3 is CASSEWEGRSYTF. The CDR3, as DNA: TGTGCCAGCAGTGAGTGGGAGGGGCGATCCTACACCTTC. The genes are TRBV25-1 and TRBJ1-2, with D possibly matching TRBD1 (5 bases). V was trimmed by 3 bases and J by 10 bases, leaving 15 bases between them. The germline CDR1 and CDR2 sequences are MGHDK and SYGVNS. This CDR3 is 13 amino acids long.